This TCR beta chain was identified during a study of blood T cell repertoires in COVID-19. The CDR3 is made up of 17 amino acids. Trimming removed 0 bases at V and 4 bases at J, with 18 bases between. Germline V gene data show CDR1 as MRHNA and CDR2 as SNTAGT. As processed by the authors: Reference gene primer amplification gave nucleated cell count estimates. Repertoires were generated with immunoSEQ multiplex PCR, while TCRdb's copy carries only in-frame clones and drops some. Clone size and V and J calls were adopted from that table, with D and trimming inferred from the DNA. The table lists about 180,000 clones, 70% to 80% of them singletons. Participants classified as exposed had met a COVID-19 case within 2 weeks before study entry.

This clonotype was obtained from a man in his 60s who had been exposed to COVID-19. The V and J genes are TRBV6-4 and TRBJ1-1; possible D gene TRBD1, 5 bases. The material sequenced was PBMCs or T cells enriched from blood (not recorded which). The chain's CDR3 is CASSDSGGGGRITEAFF. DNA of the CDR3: TGTGCCAGCAGTGACTCTGGCGGCGGGGGTCGAATCACTGAAGCTTTCTTT.